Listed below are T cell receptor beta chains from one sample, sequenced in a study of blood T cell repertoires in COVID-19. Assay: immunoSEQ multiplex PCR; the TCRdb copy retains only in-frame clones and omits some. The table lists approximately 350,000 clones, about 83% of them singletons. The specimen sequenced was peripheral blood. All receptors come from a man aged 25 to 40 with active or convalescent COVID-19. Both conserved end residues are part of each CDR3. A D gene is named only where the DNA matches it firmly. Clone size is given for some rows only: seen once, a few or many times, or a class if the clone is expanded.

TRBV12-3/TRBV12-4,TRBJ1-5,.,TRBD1,CASSYRGRQPQHF,TGTGCCAGCAGTTACAGGGGGCGCCAGCCCCAGCATTTT
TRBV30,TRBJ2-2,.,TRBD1,CAWGTGDPGELFF,TGTGCCTGGGGTACAGGGGACCCCGGGGAGCTGTTTTTT
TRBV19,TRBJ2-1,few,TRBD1,CASSIQGANEQFF,TGTGCCAGTAGTATTCAGGGGGCGAATGAGCAGTTCTTC
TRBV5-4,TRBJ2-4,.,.,CASSLSGVENIQYF,TGTGCCAGCAGCTTGTCAGGGGTTGAAAACATTCAGTACTTC
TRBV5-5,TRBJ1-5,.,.,CASSPAPDSQPQHF,TGTGCCAGCAGCCCCGCCCCGGACTCTCAGCCCCAGCATTTT
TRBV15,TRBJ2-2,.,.,CATSMGGLNTGELFF,TGTGCCACCAGCATGGGGGGGCTTAACACCGGGGAGCTGTTTTTT
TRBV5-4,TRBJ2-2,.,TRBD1,CASSPGTENGELFF,TGTGCCAGCAGCCCCGGGACAGAAAACGGGGAGCTGTTTTTT
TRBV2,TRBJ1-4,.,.,CASSLGRSGEKLFF,TGTGCCAGCAGCCTCGGGAGGTCCGGGGAAAAACTGTTTTTT
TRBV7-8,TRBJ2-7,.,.,CASSGVETYEQYF,TGTGCCAGCTCGGGAGTAGAGACCTACGAGCAGTACTTC
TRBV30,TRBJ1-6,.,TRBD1,CAWSPVGTGGSPLHF,TGTGCCTGGAGCCCAGTCGGGACAGGGGGATCACCCCTCCACTTT
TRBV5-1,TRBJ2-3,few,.,CASSPAREEVQYF,TGCGCCAGCAGCCCGGCGAGGGAGGAGGTGCAGTATTTT
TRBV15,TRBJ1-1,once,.,CATSREGGLNTEAFF,TGTGCCACCAGCAGAGAAGGCGGCTTGAACACTGAAGCTTTCTTT
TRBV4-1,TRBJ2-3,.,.,CASKAGGGGDTQYF,TGCGCCAGCAAGGCAGGGGGAGGAGGAGATACGCAGTATTTT
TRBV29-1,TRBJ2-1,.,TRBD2,CSVGDSGGHSYNEQFF,TGCAGCGTGGGGGATAGCGGGGGCCATTCCTACAATGAGCAGTTCTTC
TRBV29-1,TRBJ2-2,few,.,CSVEIGDTGELFF,TGCAGCGTTGAAATAGGAGACACCGGGGAGCTGTTTTTT
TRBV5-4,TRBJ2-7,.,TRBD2,CASSLRGTSRGQYF,TGTGCCAGCAGCTTGAGAGGGACTAGCAGGGGGCAGTACTTC
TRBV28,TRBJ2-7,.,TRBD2,CASSTTGTSTREQYF,TGTGCCAGCAGCACTACCGGGACTAGCACGCGCGAGCAGTACTTC
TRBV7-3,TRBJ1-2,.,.,CASSLGQHYGYTF,TGTGCCAGCAGCCTCGGACAGCACTATGGCTACACCTTC
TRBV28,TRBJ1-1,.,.,CASTSGLPTEAFF,TGTGCCAGCACCTCGGGGTTACCCACTGAAGCTTTCTTT
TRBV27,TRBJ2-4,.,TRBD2,CASSLTSADIQYF,TGTGCCAGCAGTTTAACTAGCGCCGACATTCAGTACTTC
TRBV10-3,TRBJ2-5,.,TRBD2,CAISPGRSGGFGETQYF,TGTGCCATCAGCCCGGGCAGGAGCGGGGGGTTTGGTGAGACCCAGTACTTC
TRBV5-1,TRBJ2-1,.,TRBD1,CASSGMTGGGNEQFF,TGCGCCAGCAGCGGAATGACAGGGGGCGGGAATGAGCAGTTCTTC
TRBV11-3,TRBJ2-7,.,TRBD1,CASSHRQGYEQYF,TGTGCCAGCAGCCACCGACAGGGTTACGAGCAGTACTTC
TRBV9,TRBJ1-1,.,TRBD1,CASSVGGGADTEAFF,TGTGCCAGCAGCGTAGGAGGGGGCGCTGACACTGAAGCTTTCTTT